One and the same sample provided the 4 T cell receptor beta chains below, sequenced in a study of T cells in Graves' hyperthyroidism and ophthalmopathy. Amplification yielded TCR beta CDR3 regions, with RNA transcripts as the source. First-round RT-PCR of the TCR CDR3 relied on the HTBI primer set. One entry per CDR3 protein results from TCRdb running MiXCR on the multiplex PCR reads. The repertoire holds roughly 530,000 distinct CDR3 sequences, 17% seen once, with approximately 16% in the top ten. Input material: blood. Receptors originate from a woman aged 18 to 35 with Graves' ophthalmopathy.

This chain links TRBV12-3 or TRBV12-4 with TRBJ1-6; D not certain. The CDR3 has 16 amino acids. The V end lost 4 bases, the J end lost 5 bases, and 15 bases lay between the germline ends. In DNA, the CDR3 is TGTGCCAGCAGTTCTCAGCCGACCAGGAATAATTCACCCCTCCACTTT. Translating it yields CASSSQPTRNNSPLHF.

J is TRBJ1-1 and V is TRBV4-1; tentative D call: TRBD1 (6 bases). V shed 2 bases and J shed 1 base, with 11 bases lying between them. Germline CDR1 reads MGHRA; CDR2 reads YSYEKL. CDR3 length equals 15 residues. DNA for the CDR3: TGCGCCAGCAGCCAACCCACAGGGAAGAACACTGAAGCTTTCTTT. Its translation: CASSQPTGKNTEAFF.

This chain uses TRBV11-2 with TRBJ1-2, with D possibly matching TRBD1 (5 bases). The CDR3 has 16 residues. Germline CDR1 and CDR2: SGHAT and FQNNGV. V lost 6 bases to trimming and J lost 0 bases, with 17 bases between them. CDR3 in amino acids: CASSHTTGGSNYGYTF. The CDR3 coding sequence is TGTGCCAGCAGTCACACTACAGGAGGCTCTAACTATGGCTACACCTTC.

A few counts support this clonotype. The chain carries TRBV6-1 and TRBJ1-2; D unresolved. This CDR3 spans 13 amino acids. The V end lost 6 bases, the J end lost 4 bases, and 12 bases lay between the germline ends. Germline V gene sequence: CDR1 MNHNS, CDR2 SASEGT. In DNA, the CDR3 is TGTGCCAGCAGCGACGGAGCAGGCTATGGCTACACCTTC. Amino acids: CASSDGAGYGYTF.